This T cell receptor beta chain is from a study of T-cell memory formation after mild COVID-19. This clonotype was detected only a few times. From the 5' RACE reads, TCRdb called clonotypes with MiXCR, one entry per CDR3 protein. This table holds 550,000 to 650,000 distinct CDR3 sequences, about 18% found once. Unmatched junction bases numbered 8, after V lost 4 bases and J lost 8 bases. Germline CDR1 and CDR2: SGHTA and FQGTGA. The CDR3 consists of 15 residues. This clonotype was sampled from an adult woman who had mild COVID-19 (a few samples of this study predate the infection). Cell type and time point are not known. V is TRBV7-3 and J is TRBJ2-1; the match to TRBD1 covers 10 bases. The source material was PBMCs or a T cell subset sorted from them (not recorded which). The chain's CDR3 is CASSSRQGAGDEQFF. In DNA, the CDR3 is TGTGCCAGCAGCTCAAGACAGGGGGCAGGGGATGAGCAGTTCTTC.